These 11 T cell receptor beta chains came from one sample sequenced in a study of T cells after yellow fever vaccination. MiXCR, run by TCRdb on the 5' RACE reads, gives a single entry per CDR3 protein. The table records 60,000 to 85,000 distinct CDR3 sequences, over 6% of them present only once. Material: CD8+ T cells sorted from PBMCs, obtained about 49 days after the first yellow fever vaccination. The receptors here all came from a young man who received the YFV17D yellow fever vaccine.

This clonotype was seen repeatedly, ten times or more. This sequence joins TRBV7-2 and TRBJ2-1; D ambiguous. The CDR3 extends over 12 amino acids. Trimming stripped 1 base from V and 7 bases from J, with 5 bases between. Germline CDR1 SGHTA, CDR2 FQGNSA. The CDR3 spells CASSLEQNEQFF. The DNA of the CDR3 is TGTGCCAGCAGCTTAGAACAAAATGAGCAGTTCTTC. The whole variable domain, remainder taken from reference TRBV7-2 and TRBJ2-1, is GAGVSQSPSNKVTEKGKDVELRCDPISGHTALYWYRQSLGQGLEFLIYFQGNSAPDKSGLPSDRFSAERTGGSVSTLTIQRTQQEDSAVYLCASSLEQNEQFFGPGTRLTVL.

This clonotype turned up a few times. The V gene is TRBV12-3 or TRBV12-4, the J gene TRBJ2-3; no reliable D call. There are 12 residues in the CDR3. V lost 6 bases and J 8 bases, leaving 12 bases between the germline ends. DNA for the CDR3: TGTGCCAGCAGAGGGATATTCGGTACGCAGTATTTT. Translating gives CASRGIFGTQYF.

This clonotype was seen a few times. V gene TRBV30 combines with J gene TRBJ2-1; no firm D call. Germline V gene lookup returns CDR1 GTSNPN and CDR2 SVGIG (reference sequence). This CDR3 is built from 13 residues. V gave up 2 bases and J gave up 4 bases, with 9 bases separating them. CDR3 region: CAWSHTNYNEQFF. As DNA, the CDR3 is TGTGCCTGGAGTCATACAAATTACAATGAGCAGTTCTTC.

This clonotype came up many times. This sequence joins TRBV12-3 or TRBV12-4 and TRBJ2-1; either TRBD1 or TRBD2 may fit D (6 bases each). The CDR3 totals 16 residues. Trimming shortened V by 0 bases and J by 8 bases, and 17 bases separated the two germline ends. The CDR3 spells CASSLAGDGGRDEQFF. CDR3 bases: TGTGCCAGCAGTTTAGCGGGCGACGGGGGCAGGGATGAGCAGTTCTTC.

There are many counts of this clonotype. The CDR3 is CASSQGGALSSYNSPLHF. DNA for the CDR3: TGTGCCAGCAGCCAAGGCGGGGCTCTAAGCTCCTATAATTCACCCCTCCACTTT. The V call is TRBV3-1, the J call TRBJ1-6; possible D gene TRBD1, 5 bases. With 1 base removed from V and 0 bases from J, the gap between germline ends came to 13 bases. From germline, CDR1 is LGHDT and CDR2 YNNKEL (reference sequence). This CDR3 comprises 18 residues.

This clonotype was detected a few times. This chain joins TRBV5-4 and TRBJ2-1; 9 nucleotides line up with TRBD1. This CDR3 has 14 residues. CDR1 is SGHNT and CDR2 is YYREEE in the germline V gene (reference sequence). V lost 4 bases, J lost 7 bases, and 6 bases stayed unmatched. CDR3 DNA sequence: TGTGCCAGCAGCCTCGACAGGGGGGGAAATGAGCAGTTCTTC. It translates to CASSLDRGGNEQFF. The full variable domain, in which reference TRBV5-4 and TRBJ2-1 provide the parts outside the CDR3, is ETGVTQSPTHLIKTRGQQVTLRCSSQSGHNTVSWYQQALGQGPQFIFQYYREEENGRGNFPPRFSGLQFPNYSSELNVNALELDDSALYLCASSLDRGGNEQFFGPGTRLTVL.

This chain connects TRBV4-3 to TRBJ2-4; the D call may be TRBD1 or TRBD2 (7 bases each). CDR1 and CDR2 (germline): LGHNA, YSLEER. The CDR3 is 13 amino acids. Between the trimmed V and J ends, which lost 4 bases and 14 bases, there was a span of 18 bases. The CDR3 DNA reads TGCGCCAGCAGCCCCAGGGAGGGACAGACTGAGTACTTC. This encodes CASSPREGQTEYF.

The chain couples TRBV13 to TRBJ1-5; no reliable D call. V shed 4 bases and J shed 2 bases, with 6 bases lying between them. The germline CDR1 and CDR2 sequences are PRHDT and FYEKMQ (reference sequence). This CDR3 is 13 amino acids long. The CDR3 region has the DNA TGTGCCAGCAGCTCTACAGGCAATCAGCCCCAGCATTTT. As protein: CASSSTGNQPQHF.

This clonotype was picked up many times. The rearrangement links TRBV29-1 to TRBJ2-1, with 7 bases aligning to TRBD2. There are 14 residues in the CDR3. The junction had 9 bases not matched to a gene; V was cut back by 3 bases and J by 7 bases. Germline CDR1 and CDR2: SQVTM and ANQGSEA. The CDR3 reads CSVDGLAVENEQFF. CDR3 bases: TGCAGCGTTGATGGGCTAGCGGTCGAAAATGAGCAGTTCTTC.

The rearrangement joins TRBV7-2 to TRBJ1-6, with a weak D call TRBD1 (5 bases). V lost 4 bases and J 0 bases, leaving 13 bases between the germline ends. From germline, CDR1 is SGHTA and CDR2 FQGNSA. CDR3 size: 17 residues. The CDR3 DNA sequence: TGTGCCAGCAGCTCTTGGCGACAGAGCTCCTATAATTCACCCCTCCACTTT. This gives the protein CASSSWRQSSYNSPLHF.

At least ten counts were recorded for this clonotype. V gene TRBV2 combines with J gene TRBJ2-3; 7 nucleotides match TRBD1. The CDR3 spans 15 residues. Germline CDR1 and CDR2: SNHLY and FYNNEI. V shed 8 bases and J 6 bases; nucleotides not matched to a gene: 14. The CDR3 reads CASGEGQLVYDTQYF. The CDR3 DNA sequence: TGTGCCAGCGGAGAGGGACAGTTAGTATACGATACGCAGTATTTT.